The present T cell receptor beta chain was sequenced within a study of T cell responses to AZD1222 COVID-19 vaccine. Sequenced by immunoSEQ multiplex PCR; TCRdb stores in-frame clones only, minus some. The data show some 120,000 clones, about 89% seen once. CDR3 length: 16 residues. J lost 5 bases, V lost 0 bases, and 7 bases had no gene match. Looked up from germline, CDR1 is PRHDT and CDR2 is FYEKMQ (reference sequence). The receptor comes from an adult in good health. V is TRBV13 and J is TRBJ1-1; TRBD1 agrees at 9 bases. The sample here was peripheral blood, taken on day 0 of MenACWY control vaccination. CDR3 in DNA: TGTGCCAGCAGCTTAGGAGGGACAGGGCGGGTTACTGAAGCTTTCTTT. It codes for CASSLGGTGRVTEAFF.